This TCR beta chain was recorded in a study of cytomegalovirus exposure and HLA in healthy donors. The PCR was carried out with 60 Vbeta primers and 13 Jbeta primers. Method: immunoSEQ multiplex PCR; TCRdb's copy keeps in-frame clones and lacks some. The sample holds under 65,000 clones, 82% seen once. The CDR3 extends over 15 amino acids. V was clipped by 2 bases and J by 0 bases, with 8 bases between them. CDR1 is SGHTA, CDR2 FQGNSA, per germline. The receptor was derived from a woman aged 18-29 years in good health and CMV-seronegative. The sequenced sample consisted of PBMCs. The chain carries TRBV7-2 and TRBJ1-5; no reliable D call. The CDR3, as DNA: TGTGCCAGCAGCTTATATGAGTATAGCAATCAGCCCCAGCATTTT. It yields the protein CASSLYEYSNQPQHF.